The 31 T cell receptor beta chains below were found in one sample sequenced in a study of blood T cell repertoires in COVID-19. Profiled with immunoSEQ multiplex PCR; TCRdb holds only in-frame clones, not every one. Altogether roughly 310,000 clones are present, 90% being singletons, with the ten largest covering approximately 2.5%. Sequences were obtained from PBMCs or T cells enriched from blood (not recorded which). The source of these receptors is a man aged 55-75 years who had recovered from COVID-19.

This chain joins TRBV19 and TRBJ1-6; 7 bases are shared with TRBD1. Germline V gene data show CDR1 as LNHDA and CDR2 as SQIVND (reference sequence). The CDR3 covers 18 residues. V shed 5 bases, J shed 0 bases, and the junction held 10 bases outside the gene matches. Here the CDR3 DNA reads TGTGCCAGTAGTCTCCGGGACAGCGCATCCTCCTATAATTCACCCCTCCACTTT. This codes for CASSLRDSASSYNSPLHF.

CDR3 in DNA: TGCGCCAGCAGGGGCGGGCAAGAGACCCAGTACTTC. It specifies CASRGGQETQYF. The chain recombines TRBV10-1 with TRBJ2-5; D is perhaps TRBD2 (5 bases). CDR3 length: 12 residues. Trimming took 6 bases from V and 2 from J, leaving 7 bases between them. Germline CDR1 is WNHNN and CDR2 is SYGVQD (reference sequence).

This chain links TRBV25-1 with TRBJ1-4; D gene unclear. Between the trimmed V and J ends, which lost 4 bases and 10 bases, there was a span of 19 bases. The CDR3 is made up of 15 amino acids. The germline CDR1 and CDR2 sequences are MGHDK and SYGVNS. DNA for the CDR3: TGTGCCAGCAGTGTAAACAGACTAGGTGTGGGAAAACTGTTTTTT. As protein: CASSVNRLGVGKLFF.

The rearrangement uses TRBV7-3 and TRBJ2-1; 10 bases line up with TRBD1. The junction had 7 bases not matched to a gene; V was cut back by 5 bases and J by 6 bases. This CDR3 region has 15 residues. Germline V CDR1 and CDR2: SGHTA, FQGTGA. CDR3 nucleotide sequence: TGTGCCAGCAGCCGAGGGACAGGGGATCCCAATGAGCAGTTCTTC. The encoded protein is CASSRGTGDPNEQFF.

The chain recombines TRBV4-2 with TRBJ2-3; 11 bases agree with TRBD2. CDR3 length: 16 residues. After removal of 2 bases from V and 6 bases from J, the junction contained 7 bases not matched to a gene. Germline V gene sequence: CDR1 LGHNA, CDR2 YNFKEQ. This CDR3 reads CASSQSVAGGLDTQYF. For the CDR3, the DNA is TGTGCCAGCAGCCAATCGGTAGCGGGAGGGCTGGATACGCAGTATTTT.

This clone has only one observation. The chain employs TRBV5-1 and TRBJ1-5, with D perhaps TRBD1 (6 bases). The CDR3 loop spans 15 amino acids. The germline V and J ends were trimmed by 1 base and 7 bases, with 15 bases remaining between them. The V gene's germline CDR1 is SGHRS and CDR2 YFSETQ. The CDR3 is CASSLQGRAGQPQHF. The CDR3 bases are TGCGCCAGCAGCTTGCAGGGGCGCGCAGGACAGCCCCAGCATTTT.

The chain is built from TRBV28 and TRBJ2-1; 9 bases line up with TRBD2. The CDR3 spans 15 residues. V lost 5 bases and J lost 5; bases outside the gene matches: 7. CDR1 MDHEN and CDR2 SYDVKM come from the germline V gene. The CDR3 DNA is TGTGCCAGCAGTGGGCGGGAGGGCCCCCACAATGAGCAGTTCTTC. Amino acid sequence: CASSGREGPHNEQFF. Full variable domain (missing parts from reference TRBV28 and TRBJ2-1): DVKVTQSSRYLVKRTGEKVFLECVQDMDHENMFWYRQDPGLGLRLIYFSYDVKMKEKGDIPEGYSVSREKKERFSLILESASTNQTSMYLCASSGREGPHNEQFFGPGTRLTVL.

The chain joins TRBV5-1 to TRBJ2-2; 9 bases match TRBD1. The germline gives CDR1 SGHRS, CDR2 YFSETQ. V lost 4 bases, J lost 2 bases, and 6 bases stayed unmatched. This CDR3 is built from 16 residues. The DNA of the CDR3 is TGCGCCAGCAGCGGGACAGGGTCTGTTAACACCGGGGAGCTGTTTTTT. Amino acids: CASSGTGSVNTGELFF.

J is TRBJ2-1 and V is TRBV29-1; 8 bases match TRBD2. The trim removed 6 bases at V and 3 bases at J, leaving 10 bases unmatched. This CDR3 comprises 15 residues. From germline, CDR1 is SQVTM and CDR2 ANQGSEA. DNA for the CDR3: TGCAGCGTAGGGGGAGGGACTAGGGGCTACAATGAGCAGTTCTTC. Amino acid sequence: CSVGGGTRGYNEQFF.

CDR3 protein: CASRDRSSYEQYF. Here the CDR3 DNA reads TGTGCCAGCAGGGACAGGAGCTCCTACGAGCAGTACTTC. The rearrangement joins TRBV2 to TRBJ2-7, with 7 bases that match TRBD1. The CDR3 is 13 amino acids. With V trimmed by 6 bases and J by 0 bases, 2 bases remained unmatched. Per the germline V gene, CDR1 is SNHLY and CDR2 is FYNNEI.

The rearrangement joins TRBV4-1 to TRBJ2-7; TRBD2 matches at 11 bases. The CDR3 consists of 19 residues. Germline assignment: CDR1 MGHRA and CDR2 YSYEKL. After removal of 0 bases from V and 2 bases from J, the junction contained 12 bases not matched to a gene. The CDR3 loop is CASSQERLAGPGSAYEQYF. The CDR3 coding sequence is TGCGCCAGCAGCCAAGAAAGACTAGCGGGACCAGGGTCGGCCTACGAGCAGTACTTC.

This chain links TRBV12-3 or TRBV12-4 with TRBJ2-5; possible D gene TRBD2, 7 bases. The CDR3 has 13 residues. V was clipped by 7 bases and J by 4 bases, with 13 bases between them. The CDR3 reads CASTPGGLETQYF. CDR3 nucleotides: TGTGCCAGCACCCCCGGGGGGCTAGAGACCCAGTACTTC.

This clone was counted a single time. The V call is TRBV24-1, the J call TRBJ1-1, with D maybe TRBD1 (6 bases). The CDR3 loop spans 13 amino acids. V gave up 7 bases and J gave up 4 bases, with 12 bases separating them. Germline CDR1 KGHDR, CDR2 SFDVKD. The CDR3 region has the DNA TGTGCCACCAGCAGGGGCGGAGGCACTGAAGCTTTCTTT. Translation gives CATSRGGGTEAFF.

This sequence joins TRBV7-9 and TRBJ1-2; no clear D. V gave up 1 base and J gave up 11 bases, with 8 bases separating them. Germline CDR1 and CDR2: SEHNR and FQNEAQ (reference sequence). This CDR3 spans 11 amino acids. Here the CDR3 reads CASSLETFYTF. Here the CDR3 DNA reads TGTGCCAGCAGCTTAGAAACATTTTACACCTTC.

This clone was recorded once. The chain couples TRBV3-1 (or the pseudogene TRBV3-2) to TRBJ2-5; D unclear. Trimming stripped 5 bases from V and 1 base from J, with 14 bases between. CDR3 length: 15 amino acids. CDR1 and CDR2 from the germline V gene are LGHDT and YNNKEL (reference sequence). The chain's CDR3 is CASSARYYGQETQYF. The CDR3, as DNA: TGTGCCAGCAGCGCTAGATATTACGGCCAAGAGACCCAGTACTTC.

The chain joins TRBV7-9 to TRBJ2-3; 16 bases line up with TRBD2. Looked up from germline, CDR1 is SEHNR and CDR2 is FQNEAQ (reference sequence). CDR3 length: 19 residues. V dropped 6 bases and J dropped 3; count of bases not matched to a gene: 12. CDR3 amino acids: CASRPSRGTSGGVTDTQYF. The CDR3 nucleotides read TGTGCCAGCAGGCCATCTCGTGGGACTAGCGGGGGGGTGACAGATACGCAGTATTTT.

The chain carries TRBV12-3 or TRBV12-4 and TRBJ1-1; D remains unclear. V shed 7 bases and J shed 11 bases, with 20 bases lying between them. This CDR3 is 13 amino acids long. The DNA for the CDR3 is TGTGCCAGCACCCCAGGTTGGGCGGGCGGGGCTTTCTTT. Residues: CASTPGWAGGAFF.

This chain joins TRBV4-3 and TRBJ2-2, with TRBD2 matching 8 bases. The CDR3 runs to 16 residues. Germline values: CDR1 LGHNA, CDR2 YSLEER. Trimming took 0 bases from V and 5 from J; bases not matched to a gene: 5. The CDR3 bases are TGCGCCAGCAGCCAAGATCGGCGGGGGGTTACCGGGGAGCTGTTTTTT. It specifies CASSQDRRGVTGELFF.

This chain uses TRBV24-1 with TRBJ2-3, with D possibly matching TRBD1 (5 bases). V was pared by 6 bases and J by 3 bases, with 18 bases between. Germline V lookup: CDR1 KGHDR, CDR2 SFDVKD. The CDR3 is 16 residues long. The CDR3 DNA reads TGTGCCACCAGTAGGGGTTCAGGCGGCACGACAGATACGCAGTATTTT. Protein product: CATSRGSGGTTDTQYF.

CDR3 sequence reads: CASSRRTSGALEQFF. The CDR3 DNA follows: TGTGCCAGCAGTCGCCGGACTAGCGGGGCTTTGGAGCAGTTCTTC. The V gene is TRBV6-5, the J gene TRBJ2-1, with TRBD2 matching 12 bases. This CDR3 is 15 amino acids long. CDR1 and CDR2 (germline): MNHEY, SVGAGI. V was pared by 5 bases and J by 10 bases, with 9 bases of the junction left unmatched.

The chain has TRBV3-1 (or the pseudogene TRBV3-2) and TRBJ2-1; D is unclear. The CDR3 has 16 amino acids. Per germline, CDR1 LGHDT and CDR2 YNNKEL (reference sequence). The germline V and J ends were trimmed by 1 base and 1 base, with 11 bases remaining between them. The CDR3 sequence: CASSQGPADSYNEQFF. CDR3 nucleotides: TGTGCCAGCAGCCAAGGGCCGGCGGATTCCTACAATGAGCAGTTCTTC.

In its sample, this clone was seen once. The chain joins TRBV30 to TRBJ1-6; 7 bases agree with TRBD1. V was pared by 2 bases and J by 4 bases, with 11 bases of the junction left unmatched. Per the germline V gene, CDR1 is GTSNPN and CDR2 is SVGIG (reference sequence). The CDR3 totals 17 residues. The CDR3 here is CAWSPGQVGSYNSPLHF. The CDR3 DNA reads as TGTGCCTGGAGTCCCGGACAGGTGGGAAGTTATAATTCACCCCTCCACTTT.

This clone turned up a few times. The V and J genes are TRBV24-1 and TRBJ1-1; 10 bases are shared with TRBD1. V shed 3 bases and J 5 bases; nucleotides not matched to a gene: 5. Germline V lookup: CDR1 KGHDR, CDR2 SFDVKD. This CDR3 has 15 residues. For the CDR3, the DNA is TGTGCCACCAGTGATGCGACAGGGGGCCGAACTGAAGCTTTCTTT. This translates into CATSDATGGRTEAFF.

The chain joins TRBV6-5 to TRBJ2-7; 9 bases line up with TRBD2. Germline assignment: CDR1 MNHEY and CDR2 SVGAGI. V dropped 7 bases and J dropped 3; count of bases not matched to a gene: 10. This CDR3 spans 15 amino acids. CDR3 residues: CASTLSGSEFYEQYF. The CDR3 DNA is TGTGCCAGCACTCTTAGCGGGAGTGAATTCTACGAGCAGTACTTC.

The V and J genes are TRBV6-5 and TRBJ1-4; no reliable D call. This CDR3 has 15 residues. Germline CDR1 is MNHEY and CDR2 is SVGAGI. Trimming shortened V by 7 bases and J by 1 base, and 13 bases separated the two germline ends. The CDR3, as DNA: TGTGCCAGCACAACTTCACGGGGAACTAATGAAAAACTGTTTTTT. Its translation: CASTTSRGTNEKLFF.

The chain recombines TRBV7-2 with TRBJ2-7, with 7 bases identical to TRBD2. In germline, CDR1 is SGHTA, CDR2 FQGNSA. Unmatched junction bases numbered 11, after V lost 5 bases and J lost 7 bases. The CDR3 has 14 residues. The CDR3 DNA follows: TGTGCCAGCAGCATCCCAAGCGGGGTTAAGGAGCAGTACTTC. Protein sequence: CASSIPSGVKEQYF.

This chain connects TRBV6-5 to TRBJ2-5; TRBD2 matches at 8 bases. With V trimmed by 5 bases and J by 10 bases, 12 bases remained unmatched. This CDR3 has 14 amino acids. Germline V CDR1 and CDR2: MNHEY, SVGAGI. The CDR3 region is CASSSLLAVPDQYF. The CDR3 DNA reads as TGTGCCAGCAGTAGCCTACTAGCGGTCCCTGACCAGTACTTC.

DNA of the CDR3: TGCGCCAGCAGCTTCGGGATATCAGATGGCTACACCTTC. Protein sequence: CASSFGISDGYTF. The chain links TRBV5-1 to TRBJ1-2, with D uncertain. The CDR3 extends over 13 amino acids. V was cut by 2 bases and J by 6 bases, with 11 bases left in between. Germline values: CDR1 SGHRS, CDR2 YFSETQ.

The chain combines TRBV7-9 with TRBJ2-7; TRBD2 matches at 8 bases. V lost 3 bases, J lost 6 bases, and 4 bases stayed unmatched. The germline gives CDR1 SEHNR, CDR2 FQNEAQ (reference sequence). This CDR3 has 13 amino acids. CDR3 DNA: TGTGCCAGCAGCTTGCTTCTAGCGGGCGAGCAGTACTTC. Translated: CASSLLLAGEQYF.

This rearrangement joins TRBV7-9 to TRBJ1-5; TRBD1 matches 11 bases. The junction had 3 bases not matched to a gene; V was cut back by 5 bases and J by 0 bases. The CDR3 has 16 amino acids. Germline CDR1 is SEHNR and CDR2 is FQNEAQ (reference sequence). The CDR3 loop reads CASSRTGGHSNQPQHF. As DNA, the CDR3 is TGTGCCAGCAGCCGGACAGGGGGCCATAGCAATCAGCCCCAGCATTTT.

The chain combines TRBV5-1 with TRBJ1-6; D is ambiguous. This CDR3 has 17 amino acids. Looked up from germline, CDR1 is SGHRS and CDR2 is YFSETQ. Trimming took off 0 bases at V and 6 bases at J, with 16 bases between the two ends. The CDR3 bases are TGCGCCAGCAGCTTGGGGCCCTTTCAGGTGGCTAATTCACCCCTCCACTTT. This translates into CASSLGPFQVANSPLHF.